One T cell receptor beta chain is described in this entry. The target antigen is unknown. With no exceptions, donors were healthy Caucasians. Carrying unique molecular identifiers, the cDNA also gained a universal primer site through template switching. TCRdb recomputed calls from the 5' RACE reads with MiXCR, one row per CDR3 protein. The sample includes hundreds of thousands of distinct CDR3 sequences, about 7.1% of them seen just once. V lost 2 bases to trimming and J lost 8 bases; unmatched junction nucleotides: 11. The germline gives CDR1 SGHAT, CDR2 FQDESV (reference sequence). This CDR3 region has 15 residues. This record belongs to a study of identical twins. Study-wide points: Beta clonotypes that were abundant in cord blood contained fewer insertions, a pattern absent from memory repertoires. Interpretation of the results relied on cross-sectional statistical analysis and not on following the same donors.

This same sample was also taken into another study, of yellow fever vaccine responses in identical twins.

The sample taken for sequencing was PBMCs. This clonotype was obtained from a woman aged 18-29 years in good health. J is TRBJ1-1 and V is TRBV11-1; 7 bases are a match to TRBD1. The CDR3 coding sequence is TGTGCCAGCAGCTTACGTGAGACAGGGTTTGCAGAAGCTTTCTTT. This sequence encodes CASSLRETGFAEAFF.